This TCR beta chain emerged from a study of human T cells and chemical hapten exposure. This clonotype has more than one count but fewer than ten. TCRdb called the RACE reads again in MiXCR, with one record for every CDR3 protein. Of about 51,000 distinct CDR3 sequences in the sample, 8.5% to 10% are singletons; the top ten hold around 14%. Regarding time point: pre-sensitization, week 0. Indicated treatment: therapeutic diphenylcyclopropenone sensitization with weekly scalp DPC. This CDR3 has 14 residues. V was clipped by 8 bases and J by 4 bases, with 17 bases between them. The sample in question was whole blood, obtained in connection with sensitization to the hapten diphenylcyclopropenone (DPC). This sequence joins TRBV12-3 or TRBV12-4 and TRBJ2-5; the D gene is possibly TRBD2 (6 bases). This sequence was found in a woman aged 35 to 49 with alopecia areata. Some clones in this sample may be carry-over from other donors' samples. The CDR3 nucleotides are TGTGCCAGCTCACCGGGGGAAATGGGAGAGACCCAGTACTTC. Amino acids: CASSPGEMGETQYF.